Listed below are T cell receptor beta chains from one sample, sequenced in a study of blood T cell repertoires in COVID-19. Clones were sequenced by immunoSEQ multiplex PCR, and TCRdb holds only the in-frame ones, with some missing. The repertoire holds tens of thousands of clones, with around 77% as singletons. Input material: peripheral blood. Every receptor here comes from a human donor in a cohort sampled during active COVID-19. CDR3s include the opening cysteine and the closing phenylalanine or tryptophan. D genes are given only for firm matches. For some rows the clone size is stated as once, few or many, or as a class when expanded; others skip it.

D gene,V gene,clone size,J gene,CDR3 DNA,CDR3 protein
NA,TRBV29-1,once,TRBJ1-1,TGCAGCGTTCAACAGGGGAACACTGAAGCTTTCTTT,CSVQQGNTEAFF
NA,TRBV19,NA,TRBJ2-3,TGTGCCAGTAGTGCATCGCAGGGGTATGCAGATACGCAGTATTTT,CASSASQGYADTQYF
TRBD1,TRBV19,NA,TRBJ1-2,TGTGCCAGTAGCACCATTCGGACAGGGACCTATGGCTACACCTTC,CASSTIRTGTYGYTF
TRBD2,TRBV2,NA,TRBJ2-1,TGTGCCAGCAGCCAGGAGGTAGCGGGAATCTATGAGCAGTTCTTC,CASSQEVAGIYEQFF
NA,TRBV6-6,NA,TRBJ1-3,TGTGCCAGCAGTTACTCCAACTCTGGAAACACCATATATTTT,CASSYSNSGNTIYF
TRBD2,TRBV11-2,NA,TRBJ2-3,TGTGCCAGCAGCCCGACTAGCGGGGGGGCGGATACGCAGTATTTT,CASSPTSGGADTQYF
NA,TRBV30,NA,TRBJ1-5,TGTGCCTGGAGTGGCGCGGGGGGGAGGGATCAGCCCCAGCATTTT,CAWSGAGGRDQPQHF
NA,TRBV4-1,NA,TRBJ1-1,TGCGCCAGCAGCCAGGTGCTACTGAACACTGAAGCTTTCTTT,CASSQVLLNTEAFF
TRBD2,TRBV19,NA,TRBJ2-1,TGTGCCAGTAGTATAGGTCCTAGCGGGGCCTTCAATGAGCAGTTCTTC,CASSIGPSGAFNEQFF
TRBD2,TRBV9,NA,TRBJ2-1,TGTGCCAGCAGCGCCCCTCTAGCGGGAGGGGGTAGGGATGAGCAGTTCTTC,CASSAPLAGGGRDEQFF
TRBD1,TRBV27,NA,TRBJ2-3,TGTGCCAGCAGTTCAACTCTCCGGGACAGGTCAGCTCCCACAGATACGCAGTATTTT,CASSSTLRDRSAPTDTQYF
NA,TRBV19,NA,TRBJ2-1,TGTGCCAGTAGTATAGGAGAGGGGGGGAACAATGAGCAGTTCTTC,CASSIGEGGNNEQFF
TRBD1,TRBV5-4,NA,TRBJ2-7,TGTGCCAGCAGCCTGGGGACAGTAGCCTACGAGCAGTACTTC,CASSLGTVAYEQYF
TRBD2,TRBV5-1,NA,TRBJ2-5,TGCGCCAGCAGCTTGACTAGCGGGAAAGAGACCCAGTACTTC,CASSLTSGKETQYF
NA,TRBV10-3,NA,TRBJ1-4,TGTGCCATCAGAGGGGTTAGTAATGAAAAACTGTTTTTT,CAIRGVSNEKLFF
TRBD2,TRBV19,NA,TRBJ2-7,TGTGCCAGTAGTATAAGAACTAGCGGGAGCACATACGAGCAGTACTTC,CASSIRTSGSTYEQYF
NA,TRBV7-9,NA,TRBJ2-1,TGTGCCAGCCAGGGTTACAATGAGCAGTTCTTC,CASQGYNEQFF
NA,TRBV11-2,NA,TRBJ2-7,TGTGCCAGCAGCTCGTACGGGACATTGAGCTCCTACGAGCAGTACTTC,CASSSYGTLSSYEQYF
NA,TRBV19,NA,TRBJ1-2,TGTGCCAGTACACTCAGGGGAAGGGATGGCTACACCTTC,CASTLRGRDGYTF
TRBD1,TRBV29-1,NA,TRBJ2-7,TGCAGCGTTGAACTGGCCTCGGGACAGGGGAGGTACGAGCAGTACTTC,CSVELASGQGRYEQYF
TRBD1,TRBV7-2,NA,TRBJ2-7,TGTGCCAGCAGCTCCCTCGGGGGGACAGGGGCTGGCGAGCAGTACTTC,CASSSLGGTGAGEQYF
NA,TRBV19,NA,TRBJ2-5,TGTGCCAGTAGCCGGGAGTTGGGCCAAGAGACCCAGTACTTC,CASSRELGQETQYF
NA,TRBV5-5,NA,TRBJ2-7,TGTGCCAGCAGCCGCAGGGAAGGGGTCTCCTACGAGCAGTACTTC,CASSRREGVSYEQYF
TRBD1,TRBV5-5,many,TRBJ1-2,TGTGCCAGCAGCTTCAAGGGGGCCCCCTCCTATGGCTACACCTTC,CASSFKGAPSYGYTF
TRBD2,TRBV19,NA,TRBJ2-7,TGTGCCAGTAGTATGACTAGCGGGAGCTCCTACGAGCAGTACTTC,CASSMTSGSSYEQYF
NA,TRBV19,NA,TRBJ2-6,TGTGCCAGTAGTATAGATCGGGGGTCTGGGGCCAACGTCCTGACTTTC,CASSIDRGSGANVLTF
TRBD1,TRBV2,NA,TRBJ2-2,TGTGCCAGCAGGGAACAGGGGGCAGCGGTCGTACCCACCGAATTT,CASREQGAAVVPTEF
TRBD2,TRBV6-2/TRBV6-3,few,TRBJ2-1,TGTGCCAGCAGTTACAGTCTAGCGGGAGGGCCGGCTGGGGAGCAGTTCTTC,CASSYSLAGGPAGEQFF
TRBD1,TRBV7-2,NA,TRBJ1-2,TGTGCCAGCAGACCCCGGGACAGCCTTCTCTATGGCTACACCTTC,CASRPRDSLLYGYTF
TRBD1,TRBV19,NA,TRBJ2-1,TGTGCCAGTGCTAGCACGAGGGGGCAACAGCAGTTCTTC,CASASTRGQQQFF
TRBD1,TRBV6-2/TRBV6-3,NA,TRBJ2-7,TGTGCCAGCAGTTCTACCCGGACAGGGGTCGAGCAGTACTTC,CASSSTRTGVEQYF
TRBD1,TRBV6-5,NA,TRBJ1-2,TGTGCCAGCAGGTGGGAAGGGGGCGGCTACACCTTC,CASRWEGGGYTF
NA,TRBV3-1/TRBV3-2,NA,TRBJ2-7,TGTGCCAGCAGCCAAGGTTTGGGGCCCTTCTACGAGCAGTACTTC,CASSQGLGPFYEQYF
TRBD1,TRBV5-6,NA,TRBJ2-6,TGTGCCAGCAGTCGACAGGGTGGGAGCGGAGGCGTCCTGACTTTC,CASSRQGGSGGVLTF
TRBD1,TRBV6-1,NA,TRBJ2-3,TGTGCCAGCAGTGAAGCGCTAAAGTTTCGGCACAGGGGTGGAGATACGCAGTATTTT,CASSEALKFRHRGGDTQYF
NA,TRBV2,NA,TRBJ1-1,TGTGCCAGCAGCGCAGAAAGGGGTTACAGGTTTGAAGCTTTCTTT,CASSAERGYRFEAFF
NA,TRBV6-1,NA,TRBJ1-2,TGTGCCAGCAGTGAAGAGGACAAATCTAACTATGGCTACACCTTC,CASSEEDKSNYGYTF
NA,TRBV27,NA,TRBJ2-7,TGTGCCAGCAGACCAAAGGGGCTAATCTCCTACGAGCAGTACTTC,CASRPKGLISYEQYF